The clone carrying this T cell receptor (beta chain) was detected ten times or more. Its target is not known. The CDR3 length is 15 residues. V was shortened by 5 bases and J by 4 bases, with 15 bases between the two germline ends. This sample is drawn from a study of CD8 T cells in ankylosing spondylitis. Study-wide results and limits: Prior work had noted some motif variants in reactive arthritis blood and synovial fluid. Disease-linked clones reportedly showed significant enrichment in matched ankylosing spondylitis synovial fluid. As for the disease-linked clones, they showed a CD8+ phenotype and occurred at relatively low frequencies in peripheral blood. A motif of seven or eight highly homologous TCR beta variants was seen as apparently characteristic of ankylosing spondylitis blood.

A single record per CDR3 protein comes from TCRdb applying MiXCR to the 5' RACE reads. The data hold fewer than 400,000 distinct CDR3 sequences, with around 7.6% observed a single time. The TCR comes from a male donor with ankylosing spondylitis. Input material: blood, either unsorted or a sorted T cell fraction (not recorded which). The V gene is TRBV12-3 or TRBV12-4, the J gene TRBJ1-5; D might be TRBD1 (6 bases). The CDR3 DNA follows: TGTGCCAGCAGTCGACAGGTGGGTGCGAATCAGCCCCAGCATTTT. It is translated as CASSRQVGANQPQHF.